What follows are 5 T cell receptor beta chains derived from one specimen sequenced in a study of blood T cell repertoires in COVID-19. Profiled with immunoSEQ multiplex PCR; TCRdb holds only in-frame clones, not every one. The sample has some 190,000 clones; 80% to 90% are singletons. The sequencing input was peripheral blood. The source of these receptors is a human donor with active or convalescent COVID-19. The donor label of this sample is uncertain.

The rearrangement uses TRBV19 and TRBJ2-1; D is possibly TRBD1 (6 bases). This CDR3 contains 11 residues. CDR1 and CDR2 (germline): LNHDA, SQIVND (reference sequence). Trimming stripped 6 bases from V and 9 bases from J, with 9 bases between. The CDR3 spells CASRNRVEQFF. The CDR3 coding sequence is TGTGCCAGTAGGAACAGGGTTGAGCAGTTCTTC.

A remark on this clone: Other nucleotide sequences in the sample specify the same CDR3. The genes are TRBV4-3 and TRBJ2-2; 9 bases align to TRBD1. Germline values: CDR1 LGHNA, CDR2 YSLEER. V shed 1 base and J 5 bases; nucleotides not matched to a gene: 2. The CDR3 is made up of 15 amino acids. For the CDR3, the DNA is TGCGCCAGCAGCCAAGCTGGGACAGGGACCGGGGAGCTGTTTTTT. Its protein product is CASSQAGTGTGELFF.

J is TRBJ2-1 and V is TRBV3-1 (or the pseudogene TRBV3-2), with 9 bases that match TRBD2. With 6 bases clipped from V and 9 bases from J, the junction kept 12 bases outside the gene matches. CDR1 LGHDT and CDR2 YNNKEL come from the germline V gene (reference sequence). The CDR3 runs 15 residues. The CDR3 DNA sequence: TGTGCCAGCAGTCATAGCGGGGGCGGAGGAGGTGAGCAGTTCTTC. Translated: CASSHSGGGGGEQFF.

This chain joins TRBV3-1 (or the pseudogene TRBV3-2) and TRBJ2-5; no clear D gene. The CDR3 contains 13 residues. The germline CDR1 and CDR2 sequences are LGHDT and YNNKEL (reference sequence). V was trimmed by 7 bases and J by 4 bases, leaving 13 bases between them. The CDR3 region is CASNRLVSETQYF. The CDR3 DNA reads as TGTGCCAGCAACCGACTTGTATCAGAGACCCAGTACTTC.

This chain uses TRBV24-1 with TRBJ2-1, with 9 bases matching TRBD2. With 12 bases clipped from V and 4 bases from J, the junction kept 9 bases outside the gene matches. The CDR3 totals 14 residues. Germline lookup yields CDR1 KGHDR and CDR2 SFDVKD. The DNA for the CDR3 is TGTGCCCCCCCCGGGCTAGCGGGGTACAATGAGCAGTTCTTC. Translated, it gives CAPPGLAGYNEQFF.